What follows is one TCR beta chain and its context. What it binds is not known. CFSE-labeled sorted T cells met regulatory or mature dendritic cells for five to six days. The CDR3 length is 13 residues. Trimming shortened V by 3 bases and J by 10 bases, and 15 bases separated the two germline ends. Germline V gene data show CDR1 as SNHLY and CDR2 as FYNNEI. Sequencing used immunoSEQ multiplex PCR; TCRdb keeps in-frame clones, though not all of them. The sample carries fewer than 5,000 clones, 71% recorded once. These data originate in a study of regulatory dendritic cells for organ transplantation. Overall study context: Regulatory dendritic cells were monocyte-derived, receiving vitamin D3 on days 0 and 4 and IL-10 on day 4. Study conclusions and caveats: Mature dendritic cells appeared to drive more memory CD8+ clonal expansion than regulatory ones.

The TCR was taken from a human donor in good health. The chain recombines TRBV2 with TRBJ1-1; D is perhaps TRBD1 (5 bases). The sample consisted of memory CD8+ T cells from blood cultured with dendritic cells. Documented subset: CD45RO+ memory T cells. In DNA, the CDR3 is TGTGCCAGCAGTGATAAGCGGGGGTTTGGAGCTTTCTTT. This sequence encodes CASSDKRGFGAFF. Based on the CDR3 plus reference TRBV2 and TRBJ1-1, the full variable domain is EPEVTQTPSHQVTQMGQEVILRCVPISNHLYFYWYRQILGQKVEFLVSFYNNEISEKSEIFDDQFSVERPDGSNFTLKIRSTKLEDSAMYFCASSDKRGFGAFFGQGTRLTVV.